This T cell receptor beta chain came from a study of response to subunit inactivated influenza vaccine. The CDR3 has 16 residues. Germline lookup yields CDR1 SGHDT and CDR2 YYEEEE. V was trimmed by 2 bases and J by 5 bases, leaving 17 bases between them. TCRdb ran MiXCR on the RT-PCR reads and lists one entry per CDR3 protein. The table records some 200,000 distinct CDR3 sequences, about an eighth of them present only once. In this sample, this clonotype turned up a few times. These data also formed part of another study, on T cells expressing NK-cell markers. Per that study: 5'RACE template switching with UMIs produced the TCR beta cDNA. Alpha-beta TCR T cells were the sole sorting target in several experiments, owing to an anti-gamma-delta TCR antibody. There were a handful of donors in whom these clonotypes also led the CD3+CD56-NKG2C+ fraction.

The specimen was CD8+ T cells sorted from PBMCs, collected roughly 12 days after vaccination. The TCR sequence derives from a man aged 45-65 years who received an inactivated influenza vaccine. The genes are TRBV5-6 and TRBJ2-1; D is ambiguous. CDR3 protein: CASSFDWGSTDNEQFF. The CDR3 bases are TGTGCCAGCAGCTTCGATTGGGGTTCCACCGACAATGAGCAGTTCTTC.